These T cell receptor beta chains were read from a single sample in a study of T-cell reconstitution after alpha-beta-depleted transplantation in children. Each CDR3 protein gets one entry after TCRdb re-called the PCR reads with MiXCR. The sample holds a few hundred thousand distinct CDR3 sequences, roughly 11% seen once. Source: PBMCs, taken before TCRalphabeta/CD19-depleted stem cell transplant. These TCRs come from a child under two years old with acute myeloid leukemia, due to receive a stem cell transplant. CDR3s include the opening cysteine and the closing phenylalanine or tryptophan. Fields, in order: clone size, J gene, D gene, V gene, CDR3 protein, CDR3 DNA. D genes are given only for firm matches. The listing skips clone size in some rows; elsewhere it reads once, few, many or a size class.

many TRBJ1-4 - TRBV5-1 CASSPRGAPANEKLFF TGCGCCAGCAGCCCAAGAGGGGCGCCGGCTAATGAAAAACTGTTTTTT
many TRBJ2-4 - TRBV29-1 CSVGGYTDIQYF TGCAGCGTTGGCGGCTACACGGACATTCAGTACTTC
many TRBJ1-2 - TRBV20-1 CSAGGAAYGYTF TGCAGTGCAGGGGGGGCCGCTTATGGCTACACCTTC
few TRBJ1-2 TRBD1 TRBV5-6 CASSLEGTGYGYTF TGTGCCAGCAGCTTGGAGGGGACAGGGTATGGCTACACCTTC
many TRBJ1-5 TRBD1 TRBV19 CASRRTGLINQPQHF TGTGCCAGTAGGAGGACAGGGTTAATCAATCAGCCCCAGCATTTT
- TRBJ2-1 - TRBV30 CAWIGRWTDEQFF TGTGCCTGGATAGGGAGGTGGACAGATGAGCAGTTCTTC
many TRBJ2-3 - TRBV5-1 CASSSPGVDTQYF TGCGCCAGCAGCTCGCCAGGGGTAGATACGCAGTATTTT
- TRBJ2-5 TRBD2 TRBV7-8 CASSGLAADTQYF TGTGCCAGCAGCGGACTAGCGGCAGACACCCAGTACTTC
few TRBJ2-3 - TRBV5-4 CASSFTTGGTDTQYF TGTGCCAGCAGCTTTACCACGGGGGGCACAGATACGCAGTATTTT
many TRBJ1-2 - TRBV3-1 CASSTYSYGYTF TGTGCCAGCAGCACCTACAGCTATGGCTACACCTTC
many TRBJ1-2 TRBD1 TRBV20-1 CSADTGGPITRGYTF TGCAGTGCTGACACAGGGGGCCCGATTACAAGGGGCTACACCTTC
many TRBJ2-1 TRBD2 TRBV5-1 CASSSRGGLYNEQFF TGCGCCAGCAGCTCCCGCGGGGGACTCTACAATGAGCAGTTCTTC
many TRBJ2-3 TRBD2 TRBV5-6 CASSLSPSAGGRDTQYF TGTGCCAGCAGCTTGTCCCCTTCAGCGGGAGGGAGAGATACGCAGTATTTT
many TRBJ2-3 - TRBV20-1 CSVGTRASTDTQYF TGCAGTGTTGGGACCCGGGCTAGCACAGATACGCAGTATTTT
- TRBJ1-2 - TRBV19 CASTSPWGVGEYGYTF TGTGCCAGTACCTCCCCTTGGGGGGTTGGAGAGTATGGCTACACCTTC
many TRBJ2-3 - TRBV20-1 CSARGPIMGVTDTQYF TGCAGTGCTAGAGGTCCGATAATGGGGGTAACAGATACGCAGTATTTT
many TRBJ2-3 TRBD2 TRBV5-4 CASSLAITSGTDTQYF TGTGCCAGCAGCTTGGCGATTACTAGCGGCACAGATACGCAGTATTTT
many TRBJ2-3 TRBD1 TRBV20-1 CSARVRGLTDTQYF TGCAGTGCTAGAGTCAGGGGGCTGACAGATACGCAGTATTTT
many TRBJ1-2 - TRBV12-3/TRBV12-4 CASRGTGGYTF TGTGCCAGCAGAGGGACGGGCGGCTACACCTTC
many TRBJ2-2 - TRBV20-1 CSARELEGANTGELFF TGCAGTGCTAGAGAATTGGAGGGGGCGAACACCGGGGAGCTGTTTTTT
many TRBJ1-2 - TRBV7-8 CASSLGSRRRAYGYTF TGTGCCAGCAGCTTAGGCTCTCGACGGAGGGCCTATGGCTACACCTTC
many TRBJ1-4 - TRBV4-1 CASSQPPRSVNFPEKLFF TGCGCCAGCAGCCAACCCCCAAGGTCTGTAAATTTCCCTGAAAAACTGTTTTTT
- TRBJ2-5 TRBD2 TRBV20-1 CSAWGLAGGPVQETQYF TGCAGTGCCTGGGGCCTAGCGGGAGGCCCCGTCCAAGAGACCCAGTACTTC
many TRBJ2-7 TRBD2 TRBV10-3 CAIRESPGLAGTYEQYF TGTGCCATCAGGGAAAGTCCGGGACTAGCGGGGACCTACGAGCAGTACTTC
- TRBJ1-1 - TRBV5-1 CASLVVGYDEAFF TGCGCCAGCTTGGTAGTGGGGTACGATGAAGCTTTCTTT
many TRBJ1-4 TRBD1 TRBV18 CASSPGQVAKLFF TGTGCCAGCTCACCGGGACAGGTGGCAAAACTGTTTTTT